Given below is one T cell receptor (beta chain) in context. Antigen: not known. This sample was included in a study of response to subunit inactivated influenza vaccine. Overall study results and limits: Authors suggested each seasonal flu vaccination may recruit only limited numbers of new T cells.

TCRdb analysed the RT-PCR reads with MiXCR anew, one entry per CDR3 protein. The sample has about 540,000 distinct CDR3 sequences, 14% seen once. The CDR3 has 16 amino acids. With 3 bases clipped from V and 2 bases from J, the junction kept 8 bases outside the gene matches. The germline CDR1 and CDR2 sequences are SGHRS and YFSETQ. The sequencing used PBMCs from blood, collected 11 to 12 days after vaccination. The rearrangement links TRBV5-1 to TRBJ2-3; 8 nucleotides match TRBD2. This TCR came from a man in his fifties or sixties who received an inactivated influenza vaccine. The CDR3 reads CASSSREREYTDTQYF. CDR3 bases: TGCGCCAGCAGCTCAAGAGAGCGGGAGTACACAGATACGCAGTATTTT.